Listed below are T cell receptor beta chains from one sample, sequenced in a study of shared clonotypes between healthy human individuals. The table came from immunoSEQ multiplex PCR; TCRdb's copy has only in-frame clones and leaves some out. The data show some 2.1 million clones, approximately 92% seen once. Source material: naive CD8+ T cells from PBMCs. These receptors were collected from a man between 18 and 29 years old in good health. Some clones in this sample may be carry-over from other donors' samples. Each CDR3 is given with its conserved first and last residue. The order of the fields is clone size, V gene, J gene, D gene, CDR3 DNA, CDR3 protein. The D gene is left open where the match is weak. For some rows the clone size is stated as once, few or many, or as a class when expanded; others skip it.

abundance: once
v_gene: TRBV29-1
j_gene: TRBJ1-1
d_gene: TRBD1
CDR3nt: TGCAGCGTTGAACCCTCCCGACAGGGGTCGGGCACTGAAGCTTTCTTT
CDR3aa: CSVEPSRQGSGTEAFF

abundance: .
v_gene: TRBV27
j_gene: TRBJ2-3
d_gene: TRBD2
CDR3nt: TGTGCCAGCAGTCCCCGCGGGGGGAGACATACAGATACGCAGTATTTT
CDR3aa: CASSPRGGRHTDTQYF

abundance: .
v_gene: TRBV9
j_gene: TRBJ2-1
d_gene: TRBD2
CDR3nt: TGTGCCAGCAGCGCTAGCGGGGGGATCTACAATGAGCAGTTCTTC
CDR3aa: CASSASGGIYNEQFF

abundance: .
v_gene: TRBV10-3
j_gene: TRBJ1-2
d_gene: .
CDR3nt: TGTGCCATCAGTGGGGGCTTATTACAAGGGGACCACTATGGCTACACCTTC
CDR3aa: CAISGGLLQGDHYGYTF

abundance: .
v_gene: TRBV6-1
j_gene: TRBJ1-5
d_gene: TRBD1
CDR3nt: TGTGCCAGCACCCCTGGGACAGTCAATCAGCCCCAGCATTTT
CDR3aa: CASTPGTVNQPQHF

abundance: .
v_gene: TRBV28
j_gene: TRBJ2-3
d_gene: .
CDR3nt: TGTGCCAGCACCCCCCCGGGACAACGCGGGGATACGCAGTATTTT
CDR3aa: CASTPPGQRGDTQYF

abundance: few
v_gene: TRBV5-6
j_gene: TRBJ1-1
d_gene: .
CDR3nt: TGTGCCAGCAGCTTGGCCAGACGGGTCAACACTGAAGCTTTCTTT
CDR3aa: CASSLARRVNTEAFF

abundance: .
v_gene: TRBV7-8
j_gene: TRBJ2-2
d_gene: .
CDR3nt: TGTGCCAGCAGCTTGGAGTGGTGGGGGCGGATGACGAACACCGGGGAGCTGTTTTTT
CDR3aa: CASSLEWWGRMTNTGELFF

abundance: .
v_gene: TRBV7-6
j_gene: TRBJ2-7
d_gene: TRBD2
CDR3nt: TGTGCCAGCAGCTCTGCACTAGCGGCACCCTACGAGCAGTACTTC
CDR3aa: CASSSALAAPYEQYF

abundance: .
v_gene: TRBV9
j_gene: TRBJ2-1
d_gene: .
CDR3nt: TGTGCCAGCAGCCAAGGGGGGGCAGAGCAGTTCTTC
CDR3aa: CASSQGGAEQFF

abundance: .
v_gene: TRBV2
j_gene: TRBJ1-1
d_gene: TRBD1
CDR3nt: TGTGTCAGCATGGGCCGTAGGAGGACAGGGCTTGAAGCTTTCTTT
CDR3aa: CVSMGRRRTGLEAFF

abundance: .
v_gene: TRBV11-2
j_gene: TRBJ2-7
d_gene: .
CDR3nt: TGTGCCAGCAGCTCCCCGGTTGAGCAGTACTTC
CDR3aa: CASSSPVEQYF

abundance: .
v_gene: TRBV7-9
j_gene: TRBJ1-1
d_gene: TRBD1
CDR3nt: TGTGCCAGCAGGGGACAGGGTGTGAACACTGAAGCTTTCTTT
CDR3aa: CASRGQGVNTEAFF

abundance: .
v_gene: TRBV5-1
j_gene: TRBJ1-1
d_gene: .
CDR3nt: TGCGCCAGCAGCTTGGGGCGAGGGGGGAACACTGAAGCTTTCTTT
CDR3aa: CASSLGRGGNTEAFF

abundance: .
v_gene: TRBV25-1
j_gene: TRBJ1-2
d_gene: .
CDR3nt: TGTGCCAGCAGTGAATTGGGTGCCCCATATGGCTACACCTTC
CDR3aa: CASSELGAPYGYTF

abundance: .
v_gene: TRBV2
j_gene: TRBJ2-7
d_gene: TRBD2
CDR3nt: TGTGCCAGCAGGGGATCGGGACTAGCAGTCTACGAGCAGTACTTC
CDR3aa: CASRGSGLAVYEQYF

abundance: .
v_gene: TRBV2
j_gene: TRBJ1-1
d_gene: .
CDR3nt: TGTGCCAGCAGAATCAGGGGTACTGAAGCTTTCTTT
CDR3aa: CASRIRGTEAFF

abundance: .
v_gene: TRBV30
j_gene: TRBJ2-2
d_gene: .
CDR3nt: TGTGCCTGGACCTGGGGGGCCGGGGAGCTGTTTTTT
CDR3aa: CAWTWGAGELFF

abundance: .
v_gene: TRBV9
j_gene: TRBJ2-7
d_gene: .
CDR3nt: TGTGCCAGCAGCGTAGGCCACTCTACCCAGGAGCAGTACTTC
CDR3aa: CASSVGHSTQEQYF

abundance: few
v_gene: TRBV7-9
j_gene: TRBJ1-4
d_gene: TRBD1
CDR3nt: TGTGCCAGTACTGTCAGGGGGGATGAAAAACTGTTTTTT
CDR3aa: CASTVRGDEKLFF

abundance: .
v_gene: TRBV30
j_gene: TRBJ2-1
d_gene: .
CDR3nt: TGTGCCTGGACTTCGGACCACGGGAGTTACAATGAGCAGTTCTTC
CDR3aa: CAWTSDHGSYNEQFF

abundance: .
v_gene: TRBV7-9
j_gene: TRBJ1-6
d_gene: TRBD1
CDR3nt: TGTGCCAGCAGCCCCCCCGGGACAGGGGGTTCACCCCTCCACTTT
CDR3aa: CASSPPGTGGSPLHF

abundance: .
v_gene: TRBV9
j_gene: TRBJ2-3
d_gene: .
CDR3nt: TGTGCCAGCAGCGCCCGACTAGCAGATACGCAGTATTTT
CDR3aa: CASSARLADTQYF

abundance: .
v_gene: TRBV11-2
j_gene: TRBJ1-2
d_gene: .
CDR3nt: TGTGCCAGCCTCTCCGAGGGGAGAAGCTATGGCTACACCTTC
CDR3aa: CASLSEGRSYGYTF

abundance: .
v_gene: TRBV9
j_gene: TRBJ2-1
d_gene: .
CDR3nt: TGTGCCAGCAGCGTAGGGGCTTCCAATGAGCAGTTCTTC
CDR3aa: CASSVGASNEQFF

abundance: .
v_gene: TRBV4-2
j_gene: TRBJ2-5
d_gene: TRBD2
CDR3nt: TGTGCCAGCAGCCAAGATCTTGGACCAGCGGGAGTGGAGACCCAGTACTTC
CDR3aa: CASSQDLGPAGVETQYF

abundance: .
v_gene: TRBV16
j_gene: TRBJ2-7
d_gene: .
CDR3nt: TGTGCCAGCAGCCAATCGAGAGCTTACGAGCAGTACTTC
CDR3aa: CASSQSRAYEQYF

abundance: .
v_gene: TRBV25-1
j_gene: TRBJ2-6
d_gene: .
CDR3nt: TGTGCCAGCAGTTCCTCCAGGGGAAGAAATATTTGGGCCAACGTCCTGACTTTC
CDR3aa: CASSSSRGRNIWANVLTF

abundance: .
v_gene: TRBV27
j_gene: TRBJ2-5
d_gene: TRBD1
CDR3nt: TGTGCCAGCAGTGCATACACAGGGGTTGGTTTTCAAGAGACCCAGTACTTC
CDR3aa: CASSAYTGVGFQETQYF

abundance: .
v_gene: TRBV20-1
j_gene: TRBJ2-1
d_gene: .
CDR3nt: TGCAGTGCAAAGGCTGGTAATGAGCAGTTCTTC
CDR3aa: CSAKAGNEQFF

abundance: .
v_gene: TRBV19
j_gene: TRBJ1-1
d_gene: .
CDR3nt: TGTGCCAGTGCCTCAAAGTCAATACAGGGATACACTGAAGCTTTCTTT
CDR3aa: CASASKSIQGYTEAFF

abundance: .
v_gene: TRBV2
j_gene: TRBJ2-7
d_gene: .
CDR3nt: TGTGCCAGCAGTGCGCGCCCAGGGAACTACGAGCAGTACTTC
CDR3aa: CASSARPGNYEQYF

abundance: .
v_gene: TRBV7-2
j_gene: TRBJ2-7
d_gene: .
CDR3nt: TGTGCCAGCAGACTCGGGGGGCAGGGCTACGAGCAGTACTTC
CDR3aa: CASRLGGQGYEQYF

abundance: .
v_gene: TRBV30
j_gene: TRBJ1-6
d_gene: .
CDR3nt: TGTGCCTGGACTTCCGGGACGGACTACAATTCACCCCTCCACTTT
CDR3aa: CAWTSGTDYNSPLHF

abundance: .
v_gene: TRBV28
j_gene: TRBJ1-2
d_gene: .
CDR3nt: TGTGCCAGCAGTCCGGTATTCGTTTTAGGAGGCTACACCTTC
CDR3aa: CASSPVFVLGGYTF

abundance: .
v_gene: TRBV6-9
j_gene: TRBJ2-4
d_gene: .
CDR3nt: TGTGCCAGCAGTAGGGACCCCTTAGCCAAAAACATTCAGTACTTC
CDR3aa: CASSRDPLAKNIQYF

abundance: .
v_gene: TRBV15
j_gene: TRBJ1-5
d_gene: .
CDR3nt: TGTGCCACCAGCAGAGAGTCGTGGGGTCGCCAGCCCCAGCATTTT
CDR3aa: CATSRESWGRQPQHF

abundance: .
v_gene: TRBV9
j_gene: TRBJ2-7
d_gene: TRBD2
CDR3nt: TGTGCCAGCAGCGTAGCTGGGACTAGCAGCTACGAGCAGTACTTC
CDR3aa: CASSVAGTSSYEQYF

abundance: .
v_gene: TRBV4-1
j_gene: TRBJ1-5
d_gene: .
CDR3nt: TGCGCCAGCAGCCAAGACCGGAGGCAGGGGAGTCAGCCCCAGCATTTT
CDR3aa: CASSQDRRQGSQPQHF

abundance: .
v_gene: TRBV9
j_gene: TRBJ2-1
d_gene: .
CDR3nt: TGTGCCAGCAGGGGAAGCGGAAGCTCCTACAATGAGCAGTTCTTC
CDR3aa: CASRGSGSSYNEQFF

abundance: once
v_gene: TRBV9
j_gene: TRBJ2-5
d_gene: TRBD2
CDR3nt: TGTGCCAGCAGCGTTCTAGCGGGAGGACAAGAGACCCAGTACTTC
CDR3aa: CASSVLAGGQETQYF

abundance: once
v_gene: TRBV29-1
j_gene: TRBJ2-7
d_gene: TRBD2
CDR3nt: TGCAGCGCCCGACAGGGGACTAGCGGGAGCCCCTACGAGCAGTACTTC
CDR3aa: CSARQGTSGSPYEQYF

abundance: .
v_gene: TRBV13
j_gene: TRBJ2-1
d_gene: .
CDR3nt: TGTGCCAGCAGCTTAGGGGGGGACAATGAGCAGTTCTTC
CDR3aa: CASSLGGDNEQFF

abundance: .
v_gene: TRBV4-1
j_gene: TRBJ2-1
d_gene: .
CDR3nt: TGCGCCAGCGGCCGATCTGGGGGGGCCTCCTACAATGAGCAGTTCTTC
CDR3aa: CASGRSGGASYNEQFF

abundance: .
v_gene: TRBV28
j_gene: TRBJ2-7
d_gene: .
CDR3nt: TGTGCCAGCAGTCTCACAGGGTCGGCCTACGAGCAGTACTTC
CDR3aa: CASSLTGSAYEQYF

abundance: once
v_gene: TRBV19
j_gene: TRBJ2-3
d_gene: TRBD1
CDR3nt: TGTGCCAGTAGTATTTCGGGACAGGGGTTTCCAGATACGCAGTATTTT
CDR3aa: CASSISGQGFPDTQYF

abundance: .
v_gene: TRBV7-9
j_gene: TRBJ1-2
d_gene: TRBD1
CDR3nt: TGTGCCAGCAGCGCAAGAGACCGGGACAGAGGATTTGGCTACACCTTC
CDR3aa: CASSARDRDRGFGYTF

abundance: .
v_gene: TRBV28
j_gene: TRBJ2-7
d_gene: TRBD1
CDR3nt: TGTGCCAGCAGTTGGACAGGCAGGAACTACGAGCAGTACTTC
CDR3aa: CASSWTGRNYEQYF

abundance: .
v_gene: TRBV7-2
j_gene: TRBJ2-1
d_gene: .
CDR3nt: TGTGCCAGCAGTTACTTCGGGAACTCCTACAATGAGCAGTTCTTC
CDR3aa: CASSYFGNSYNEQFF

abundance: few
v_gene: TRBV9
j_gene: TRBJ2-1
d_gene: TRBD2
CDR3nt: TGTGCCAGCAGCGGTAGCGGGAACGACAATGAGCAGTTCTTC
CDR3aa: CASSGSGNDNEQFF

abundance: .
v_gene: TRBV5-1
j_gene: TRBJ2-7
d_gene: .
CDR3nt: TGCGCCAGCAGCTCAGGGGACGGAGCCTACGAGCAGTACTTC
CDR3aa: CASSSGDGAYEQYF

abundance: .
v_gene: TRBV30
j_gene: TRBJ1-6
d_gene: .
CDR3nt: TGTGCCTGGGGGCCGGGGGCTGGTAATTCACCCCTCCACTTT
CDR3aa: CAWGPGAGNSPLHF

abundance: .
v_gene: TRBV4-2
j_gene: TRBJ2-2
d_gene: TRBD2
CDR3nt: TGTGCCAGCAGCCAGGAGAGCGGGATACTCGGGGAGCTGTTTTTT
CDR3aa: CASSQESGILGELFF

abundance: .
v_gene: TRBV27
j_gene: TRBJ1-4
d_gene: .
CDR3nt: TGTGCCAGCAGTTTATCTGTTGCAACTAATGAAAAACTGTTTTTT
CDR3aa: CASSLSVATNEKLFF

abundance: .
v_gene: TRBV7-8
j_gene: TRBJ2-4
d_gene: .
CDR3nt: TGTGCCAGCAGCTTAGGGGGAGGGGGTACCAAAAACATTCAGTACTTC
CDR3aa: CASSLGGGGTKNIQYF

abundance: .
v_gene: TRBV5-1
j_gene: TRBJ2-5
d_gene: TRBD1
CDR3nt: TGCGCCAGCAGCTTGCTAGGACAGGGTGAGACCCAGTACTTC
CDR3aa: CASSLLGQGETQYF

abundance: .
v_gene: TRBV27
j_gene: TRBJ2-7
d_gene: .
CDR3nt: TGTGCCAGCAGTTTAGGTTCAACCTACGAGCAGTACTTC
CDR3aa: CASSLGSTYEQYF